This T cell receptor beta chain appears in the sequencing data of a study of CD8+ T cells in alopecia areata (dated by TCRdb to the late 2010s). As for the study more broadly: Treated patients were enrolled in an open-label pilot trial of oral tofacitinib at 5 to 10 mg twice daily for moderate-to-severe alopecia areata. To study T cell clonal expansion in alopecia areata, the researchers applied high-throughput TCRbeta sequencing to both the C3H/HeJ mouse model and human patients. Scalp clonality was compared across normal scalp (n=4), patchy alopecia areata scalp (n=8), and alopecia totalis/universalis scalp (n=8). Tofacitinib was given for 6 to 18 months, followed by 6 months of follow-up off drug to assess delayed response and recurrence. RNA was obtained with the PAXgene miRNA kit for fixed scalp, the miRNeasy kit for PBMCs, and the RNeasy kit for mouse skin. Tofacitinib-treated patients had biopsies at baseline and at 4 and 24 weeks of treatment, with a later scalp biopsy in several patients. Human TCRbeta sequencing covered scalp tissue and sorted CD4+ and CD8+ peripheral blood T cells from patchy and totalis/universalis alopecia areata patients and healthy controls. Disease severity in treated patients was measured with the SALT score, which quantifies the percentage of affected scalp surface area. TCRbeta CDR3 regions were amplified by immunoSEQ multiplex PCR with 35 Vbeta forward and 13 Jbeta reverse primers. Beyond this particular receptor, the publication reports: Because the treated cohort was small and had only one nonresponder, larger studies are needed to examine links between baseline CD8+ expansion and response. Unlike mouse skin, where gammadelta T cells dominate, normal human skin contains resident alphabeta T cells that get sequenced too, which complicates analysis of the scalp TCR repertoire. With tofacitinib, both scalp clonality and the number of expanded CD8+ clones among the top 100 scalp clones went down significantly. During tofacitinib treatment, many expanded lesional clones stuck around in both scalp and blood, and this persistence may partly explain why relapse happens after treatment is stopped. Compared with normal scalp, lesional scalp had higher clonality and more expanded CD8+ clones, particularly in alopecia totalis/universalis, a pattern that suggests antigenic drive. Shared TCR sequences between patients were less evident than in mice, which may be partly attributable to HLA diversity in the patient population.

Libraries were built with the immunoSEQ multiplex PCR assay. To provide template for TCR sequencing, every sample had RNA extracted and reverse transcribed into cDNA. First-strand cDNA was synthesized using SuperScript III with a 2:1 mix of oligo-dT and random hexamers. Amplification bias was assessed with a synthetic immune receptor repertoire, and residual bias was removed computationally. Processing in the source paper ran as follows. After raw reads were preprocessed to remove errors, the CDR3 was defined following IMGT conventions as running from the conserved cysteine to phenylalanine. Clonality was computed by normalizing Shannon entropy by log2 of the number of productive unique TCRs and subtracting the result from 1. Whether each scalp clone was CD4 or CD8 was inferred by checking scalp TCRbeta sequences against the CD4 and CD8 repertoires from sorted blood. Entries here come from immuneACCESS through TCRdb and include only in-frame sequences with V and J called. Some clones fail to appear in such tables; in the studies checked, an unresolved V gene covers under half of the shortfall, and the cause of the remainder is unknown. The V and J calls and clone size come from that table; D and trimming were worked out from the DNA. This sample gives 200,000 or so clones in total; roughly 40% of them show up just once. The top ten clonotypes cover about 2.6% of the sample.

V loses 7 bases, J loses 5 bases, and the germline ends lie 10 bases apart. The germline V gene yields SQVTM for CDR1 and ANQGSEA for CDR2. The cysteine opens and the phenylalanine closes a CDR3 of 11 amino acids. Left in the record is the CDR3 DNA by itself, 33 bases read in frame from the first base. The sample's treatment or condition label, in plain terms: oral pan-JAK inhibitor, 5-10 mg twice daily. Peripheral blood and lesional scalp punch biopsies were obtained from patients with alopecia areata. PBMCs were isolated by density centrifugation and stained for CD3, CD4 and CD8, and CD4+ and CD8+ T cells were sorted on a FACSAria. To note about this clone: Its antigen remains undetermined. No much larger clonotype is one base removed from it; base qualities were not supplied.

In this chain, TRBV29-1 is recombined with TRBJ2-3; the D assignment is uncertain and may be TRBD1 or TRBD2, with 5 bases supporting each. This clonotype originated in a human donor with alopecia areata. The source material was CD4+ T cells sorted from blood, sampled at approximately week 36, from a patient treated with tofacitinib. The bases are TGCAGCGGGGGGTGGCTAGATACGCAGTATTTT. The translation is CSGGWLDTQYF.